The subject of this entry is one T cell receptor (beta chain). These data belong to a study of blood T cell repertoires in COVID-19. Overall study context: COVID-19 samples, acute and convalescent, were from the United States, Italy and Spain. Sources were T cells, B-cell-depleted T cells, or PBMCs; the material itself was cDNA or gDNA.

Original handling: Nucleated cell number was recorded as an estimate derived from reference gene primer amplification. The repertoire was sequenced with immunoSEQ multiplex PCR; TCRdb's copy has only in-frame clones and lacks some. V and J calls and clone size come straight from that table; D and trimming were deduced from the DNA. The repertoire holds roughly 300,000 clones, with over 80% as singletons. Sequenced input: peripheral blood. The receptor's source is a woman in her thirties or forties who had recovered from COVID-19.

CDR3 residues: CASSYGLRGVRTGELFF. In DNA, the CDR3 is TGTGCCAGCAGTTACGGCTTGCGGGGGGTCCGCACCGGGGAGCTGTTTTTT. V gene TRBV6-2 or TRBV6-3 combines with J gene TRBJ2-2, with TRBD2 matching 8 bases. The ends lost 2 bases at V and 4 bases at J; junction bases unmatched: 9. This CDR3 is 17 amino acids long. Per germline, CDR1 MNHEY and CDR2 SVGEGT.